This TCR beta chain was sequenced during a study of T cell responses to AZD1222 COVID-19 vaccine. As for the study in general: Second doses were pooled across both intervals (about 4 or about 12 weeks).

This clone was detected once. Some clones are missing from TCRdb's copy, which holds only in-frame ones; the method was immunoSEQ multiplex PCR. The sample consists of about 86,000 clones, approximately 89% of them appearing once. This material consisted of peripheral blood, taken on day 0 of AZD1222 vaccination. The receptor comes from an adult in good health.

DNA for the CDR3: TGTGCCAGCAGTTTACTGTACTACGAGCAGTACTTC. Amino acids: CASSLLYYEQYF. The chain couples TRBV28 to TRBJ2-7, with unresolved D. This CDR3 has 12 residues. V was pared by 2 bases and J by 3 bases, with 5 bases between. Germline loops: CDR1 MDHEN, CDR2 SYDVKM. Combining the CDR3 with reference TRBV28 and TRBJ2-7 gives the whole variable domain DVKVTQSSRYLVKRTGEKVFLECVQDMDHENMFWYRQDPGLGLRLIYFSYDVKMKEKGDIPEGYSVSREKKERFSLILESASTNQTSMYLCASSLLYYEQYFGPGTRLTVT.